This T cell receptor beta chain is drawn from a study of T cell changes during pregnancy in multiple sclerosis. The CDR3 contains 15 residues. The V and J ends lost 1 base and 6 bases respectively, with 15 bases between them. The V gene's germline CDR1 is MDHEN and CDR2 SYDVKM. The method was immunoSEQ multiplex PCR; TCRdb's version includes in-frame clones alone and lacks a portion of them. The sample holds 65,000 to 85,000 clones; over 90% are singletons and the top ten take under 0.35%. This sequence originates from a female donor with multiple sclerosis, enrolled in a pregnancy study. Material: CD4+ T cells from peripheral blood mononuclear cells, obtained after pregnancy. The chain uses TRBV28 and TRBJ2-5; D not certain. As DNA, the CDR3 is TGTGCCAGCAGTTTATCCCAGCAGGTGCGAAAGACCCAGTACTTC. It codes for CASSLSQQVRKTQYF.